This T cell receptor (beta chain) was sequenced for a study of blood T cells in healthy people across ages. Regarding the study as a whole: The long-lived group displayed more naive CD4+ cells, plus higher diversity, than the aged donors did.

Then a second PCR, running roughly 7 to 11 cycles, was carried out with a sample-barcoded 5' primer and a J-beta primer mix. TCRdb fed the 5' RACE reads into MiXCR, producing one record per CDR3 protein. This table holds about 320,000 distinct CDR3 sequences, roughly a quarter found once. This clonotype occurred a few times. As yet, its antigen is unknown. Trimming took 2 bases from V and 3 from J, leaving 4 bases between them. CDR1 and CDR2 from the germline V gene are ENHRY and SYGVKD. The CDR3 is 13 amino acids. Sequencing input: blood. The chain joins TRBV10-3 to TRBJ2-2, with unresolved D. The source is a woman in her seventies in good health. CDR3 in DNA: TGTGCCATCAGTGAGCAGGACACCGGGGAGCTGTTTTTT. Its protein is CAISEQDTGELFF.